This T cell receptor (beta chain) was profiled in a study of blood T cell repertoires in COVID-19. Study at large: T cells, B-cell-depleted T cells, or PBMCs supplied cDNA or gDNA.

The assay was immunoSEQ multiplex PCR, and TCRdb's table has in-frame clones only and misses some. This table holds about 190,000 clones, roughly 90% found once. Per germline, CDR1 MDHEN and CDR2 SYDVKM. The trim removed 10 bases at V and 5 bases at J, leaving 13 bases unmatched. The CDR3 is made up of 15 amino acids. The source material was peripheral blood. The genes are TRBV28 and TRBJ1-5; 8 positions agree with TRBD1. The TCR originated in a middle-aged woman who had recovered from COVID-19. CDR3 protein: CATQGQGARHQPQHF. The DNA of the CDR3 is TGTGCCACACAAGGACAGGGCGCCCGTCATCAGCCCCAGCATTTT.